One and the same sample provided the 5 T cell receptor beta chains below, sequenced in a study of T cell clonality in common variable immunodeficiency. The protocol was immunoSEQ multiplex PCR, while the TCRdb copy is restricted to in-frame clones and leaves out a portion. The specimen has some 60,000 clones, none found just once. Sequences were obtained from peripheral blood mononuclear cells. These receptors came from a person aged 18 to 70 in good health.

This clone was detected only a few times. The sequenced fragment ends 3 residues before the CDR3 boundary, so the rest is inferred from the germline J gene. This chain links TRBV11-2 with TRBJ2-5; 7 positions match TRBD2. Germline lookup yields CDR1 SGHAT and CDR2 FQNNGV. Trimming removed 3 bases from V and 4 bases from J; junction bases left unmatched: 5. The CDR3 runs to 14 residues. CDR3 DNA (partial): TGTGCCAGCAGCTTTTTTGGCGGGAGAGAGACC. Its translation is CASSFFGGRET. The CDR3, in full, reads CASSFFGGRETQYF.

This clone was observed at least ten times. The observed sequence ends 3 residues before the CDR3 terminus, with the missing tail filled in from the germline J gene. The chain has TRBV19 and TRBJ2-1; 7 positions agree with TRBD2. CDR1 and CDR2 (germline): LNHDA, SQIVND (reference sequence). This CDR3 contains 17 residues. V dropped 3 bases and J dropped 9; count of bases not matched to a gene: 17. CDR3 loop: CASSITNSGRRGSEQFF. CDR3 DNA (partial): TGTGCCAGTAGTATCACCAATAGCGGGCGAAGGGGTAGTGAG.

This clone was counted many times. From the germline J gene comes the end of the CDR3, since the read stops 3 residues before it. The J gene is TRBJ2-5, the V gene TRBV12-3 or TRBV12-4; maybe TRBD2 (7 bases). With 6 bases removed from V and 5 bases from J, the gap between germline ends came to 16 bases. The CDR3 is made up of 14 amino acids. CDR3 sequence reads: CASRPPGGHETQYF. Partial CDR3 DNA: TGTGCCAGCAGGCCCCCGGGGGGCCATGAGACC.

This clone was observed at least ten times. Read sequence stops 3 residues before the CDR3 end, and the germline J gene provides the missing end. The chain employs TRBV7-9 and TRBJ2-2, with 7 bases that match TRBD1. The CDR3 totals 14 residues. In germline, CDR1 is SEHNR, CDR2 FQNEAQ (reference sequence). With V trimmed by 5 bases and J by 3 bases, 3 bases remained unmatched. The CDR3 bases that were read are TGTGCCAGCAGCCGACAGGGAGACACCGGGGAG. Translation: CASSRQGDTGE. From start to end, the CDR3 is CASSRQGDTGELFF.

This clone came up many times. From the germline J gene comes the end of the CDR3, since the read stops 3 residues before it. The chain links TRBV7-3 to TRBJ2-5, with D possibly matching TRBD2 (5 bases). The germline V and J ends were trimmed by 8 bases and 5 bases, with 18 bases remaining between them. Germline CDR1 and CDR2: SGHTA and FQGTGA. The CDR3 is made up of 14 amino acids. The CDR3 DNA, read in part, is TGTGCCAGCGGGGATGGGCTAGCCACGGAGACC. This gives the protein CASGDGLATET. In full, the CDR3 is CASGDGLATETQYF.